A selection of T cell receptor beta chains follows, all from one sample in a study of T cell changes during pregnancy in multiple sclerosis. The assay was immunoSEQ multiplex PCR, and TCRdb's table has in-frame clones only and misses some. The sample carries approximately 85,000 clones, roughly nine tenths recorded once. Sequenced here: peripheral blood, sampled in the first trimester of pregnancy. These receptors all come from a female donor with multiple sclerosis, enrolled in a pregnancy study. Both conserved end residues are part of each CDR3. The D gene is left open where the match is weak. Rows give clone size only sometimes, using once, few, many, or a class for an expanded clone.

j_gene	v_gene	d_gene	abundance	CDR3nt	CDR3aa
TRBJ2-7	TRBV6-5	TRBD1	-	TGTGCCAGCAGTTACTTTCCCGGGACAGGCTACGAGCAGTACTTC	CASSYFPGTGYEQYF
TRBJ1-3	TRBV6-5	TRBD1	-	TGTGCCAGCAGCTATGGGACAGGAGGAAACACCATATATTTT	CASSYGTGGNTIYF
TRBJ1-1	TRBV5-1	-	-	TGCGCCAGCAGCTTGGAAGTAGAGATGAACACTGAAGCTTTCTTT	CASSLEVEMNTEAFF
TRBJ2-2	TRBV27	-	few	TGTGCCAGCAGTTCCCCCGACAGCGAGAACACCGGGGAGCTGTTTTTT	CASSSPDSENTGELFF
TRBJ2-7	TRBV5-4	TRBD1	-	TGTGCCGGACACAGACAGGGCGCGACCTACGAGCAGTACTTC	CAGHRQGATYEQYF
TRBJ1-2	TRBV29-1	-	-	TGCAGCGTTGGAGAAGGGGCGCATGATGGCTACACCTTC	CSVGEGAHDGYTF
TRBJ2-1	TRBV6-5	TRBD2	-	TGTGCCAGCGGGACTAGCGGAAACAATGAGCAGTTCTTC	CASGTSGNNEQFF
TRBJ2-5	TRBV18	TRBD2	once	TGTGCCAGCTCACCATTAGCGGGAGAGACCCAGTACTTC	CASSPLAGETQYF
TRBJ2-7	TRBV19	-	-	TGTGCCACCAGGCGGGACAGCAGCTCCTACGAGCAGTACTTC	CATRRDSSSYEQYF
TRBJ1-1	TRBV15	-	-	TGTGCCACCAGCAGAGATAATACAGCTTTCGAAGCTTTCTTT	CATSRDNTAFEAFF
TRBJ1-4	TRBV12-5	TRBD1	once	TGTGCTAGTGGACGGACAGGGGGGCGTGAAAAACTGTTTTTT	CASGRTGGREKLFF
TRBJ2-7	TRBV28	TRBD2	-	TGTGCCAGCAGTTTTGCGGGGACTAGCGGGAGGGGTTTCTCGTACGAGCAGTACTTC	CASSFAGTSGRGFSYEQYF
TRBJ2-7	TRBV6-6	-	once	TGTGCCAGCAGTAGCTACCGGGACTTCTCCTACGAGCAGTACTTC	CASSSYRDFSYEQYF
TRBJ2-7	TRBV5-1	TRBD1	-	TGCGCCAGCAGCTCCCGGGACAGGGGGGACGAGCAGTACTTC	CASSSRDRGDEQYF
TRBJ2-7	TRBV28	TRBD2	-	TGTGCCAGCAGTTTGTCCCTGCTAGCGGGGGGCGGGTACGAGCAGTACTTC	CASSLSLLAGGGYEQYF
TRBJ2-7	TRBV10-3	TRBD2	-	TGTGCCATCACCCCTAGCGGCGCGTACGAGCAGTACTTC	CAITPSGAYEQYF
TRBJ1-2	TRBV11-3	-	few	TGTGCCAGCAGCTTAGAAGGTCGGGGAGGATCCTATGGCTACACCTTC	CASSLEGRGGSYGYTF
TRBJ2-7	TRBV11-1	-	-	TGTGCCAGCAGCTTAAGTCGTGGCAGGGGTTCCTACGAGCAGTACTTC	CASSLSRGRGSYEQYF
TRBJ2-1	TRBV27	-	once	TGTGCCAGCAGTATGGCCCTAGCGACCAATGAGCAGTTCTTC	CASSMALATNEQFF
TRBJ2-6	TRBV27	TRBD2	-	TGTGCCAGCAGTTTACTTGGGGGGGGCTCTGGGGCCAACGTCCTGACTTTC	CASSLLGGGSGANVLTF
TRBJ2-7	TRBV2	-	-	TGTGCCAGCAGTCCACGGACAGTTCCCTACGAGCAGTACTTC	CASSPRTVPYEQYF
TRBJ2-3	TRBV2	-	-	TGTGCCAGCAGAGAAAGAACCCGTTGGAGCAAGGATACGCAGTATTTT	CASRERTRWSKDTQYF
TRBJ2-5	TRBV7-3	TRBD2	-	TGTGCCAGCAGTAAGCGGGGGGATTCGGAGACCCAGTACTTC	CASSKRGDSETQYF
TRBJ1-2	TRBV9	TRBD1	-	TGTGCCAGCAGCGTAGAAGGGGGCGCGGGGGGCTACACCTTC	CASSVEGGAGGYTF
TRBJ2-3	TRBV7-2	-	-	TGTGCCAGCAGCCCAGACCGGGGGGCAGGATATACGCAGTATTTT	CASSPDRGAGYTQYF
TRBJ2-7	TRBV19	TRBD1	-	TGTGCCAGTACCGTGGACAGGGGCCACCACGAGCAGTACTTC	CASTVDRGHHEQYF
TRBJ1-2	TRBV7-8	-	-	TGTGCCAGCAGCTTAACCCGGACAGTCAATAACTATGGCTACACCTTC	CASSLTRTVNNYGYTF
TRBJ2-5	TRBV4-3	TRBD1	-	TGCGCCAGCAGCCAGGGACAGAGACAAGAGACCCAGTACTTC	CASSQGQRQETQYF
TRBJ2-3	TRBV19	TRBD2	-	TGTGCCAGTACCCAGCGGGGGGAGACAGATACGCAGTATTTT	CASTQRGETDTQYF
TRBJ2-2	TRBV2	-	-	TGTGCCAGCATGTACGGGGAGCTGTTTTTT	CASMYGELFF
TRBJ1-1	TRBV5-5	TRBD1	-	TGTGCCAGCAGCGGGGACAGCATCTTTGGGGGGGCTTTCTTT	CASSGDSIFGGAFF
TRBJ2-7	TRBV6-1	-	-	TGTGCCAGCAGTGAAGCGCGGGGGCAGATATACGAGCAGTACTTC	CASSEARGQIYEQYF
TRBJ2-7	TRBV15	TRBD2	-	TGTGCCACCAGCAGAGATCGGGGCGGGAGTTACGAGCAGTACTTC	CATSRDRGGSYEQYF
TRBJ1-1	TRBV5-5	-	once	TGTGCCAGCAGTTTGCAGGGGTTCGGGACTGAAGCTTTCTTT	CASSLQGFGTEAFF
TRBJ2-3	TRBV14	-	-	TGTGCCAGCAGCTCCCGCGGCAGTTTCACAGATACGCAGTATTTT	CASSSRGSFTDTQYF
TRBJ1-2	TRBV29-1	-	-	TGCAGCGTTGAAGATGTCCTATACGAGGATTATGGCTACACCTTC	CSVEDVLYEDYGYTF
TRBJ2-1	TRBV5-4	TRBD1	-	TGTGCCAGCAGCTCTTTGACGGGACAGGCGTTCTATGAGCAGTTCTTC	CASSSLTGQAFYEQFF
TRBJ2-1	TRBV11-2	TRBD1	-	TGTGCCAGCAGCTACCAGACAGGGGTAGGCAATGAGCAGTTCTTC	CASSYQTGVGNEQFF
TRBJ1-3	TRBV9	-	-	TGTGCCAGCAGCGTAAGGTCGGGGGGATCTGGAAACACCATATATTTT	CASSVRSGGSGNTIYF
TRBJ2-1	TRBV10-3	TRBD2	-	TGTGCCATCAGTGACCCGGGACTAGCGGGGTTTGAGCAGTTCTTC	CAISDPGLAGFEQFF
TRBJ2-7	TRBV6-1	-	-	TGTGCCAGCAGTGAAACTGTGCAGGCTTGGAACGAGCAGTACTTC	CASSETVQAWNEQYF
TRBJ2-2	TRBV6-6	TRBD2	-	TGTGCCAGCAGGGCTAGCGGGACCGGGGAGCTGTTTTTT	CASRASGTGELFF
TRBJ1-4	TRBV7-2	TRBD1	-	TGTGCCAGCAGCTTGGACAGGGGAGGAAAACTGTTTTTT	CASSLDRGGKLFF
TRBJ1-2	TRBV5-1	TRBD1	once	TGCGCCAGCAGCATACAGGGGGGGGGCTACACCTTC	CASSIQGGGYTF
TRBJ1-1	TRBV13	-	-	TGTGCCAGCAGCTTAGGGCAGACTGAAGCTTTCTTT	CASSLGQTEAFF
TRBJ2-7	TRBV7-9	-	-	TGTGCCAGCAGCCCGGGGCGGGGCTGGAGCTACGAGCAGTACTTC	CASSPGRGWSYEQYF
TRBJ2-1	TRBV5-1	TRBD2	once	TGCGCCAGCAGCTTTGCCGGGACTAGCGGTTACAATGAGCAGTTCTTC	CASSFAGTSGYNEQFF
TRBJ1-5	TRBV6-5	-	-	TGTGCCAGCAGTCAGAGACGGGGACAGCCCCAGCATTTT	CASSQRRGQPQHF
TRBJ2-1	TRBV11-2	-	-	TGTGCCAGCAGCTTAGAAGTGCGAGGCGGGCACAATGAGCAGTTCTTC	CASSLEVRGGHNEQFF
TRBJ1-5	TRBV19	TRBD1	-	TGTGCCAGTAGTATAGAGGGACAGAATAGCAATCAGCCCCAGCATTTT	CASSIEGQNSNQPQHF
TRBJ2-1	TRBV2	TRBD1	-	TGTGCCAGCAGTGGACGGACAGGGGTGGACAATGAGCAGTTCTTC	CASSGRTGVDNEQFF
TRBJ2-1	TRBV7-9	TRBD2	once	TGTGCCAGCAGCTTAGCCTATTGGACTAGCGGGAGGAATGAGCAGTTCTTC	CASSLAYWTSGRNEQFF
TRBJ1-4	TRBV6-1	-	-	TGTGCCAGCAGTGACGGAGGTGGAAAACTGTTTTTT	CASSDGGGKLFF
TRBJ2-1	TRBV10-3	-	-	TGTGCCATCAGTGATACAGGGCCTCGTAATTACAATGAGCAGTTCTTC	CAISDTGPRNYNEQFF
TRBJ1-1	TRBV4-3	-	-	TGCGCCAGCAGCCAAGATCTTGGGGTCAGGGGAGAGACTGAAGCTTTCTTT	CASSQDLGVRGETEAFF
TRBJ2-7	TRBV15	-	-	TGTGCCACCAGCAGAGAGACAGGCAACTACGAGCAGTACTTC	CATSRETGNYEQYF
TRBJ2-7	TRBV27	-	-	TGTGCCGCCGCGGATTCCTCCTACGAGCAGTACTTC	CAAADSSYEQYF
TRBJ2-7	TRBV15	TRBD1	-	TGTGCCACCAGTCCGGGACAGGCCTACGAGCAGTACTTC	CATSPGQAYEQYF
TRBJ1-1	TRBV27	TRBD1	-	TGTGCCAGCAGTAGGAACAGGGGGCTTTACACTGAAGCTTTCTTT	CASSRNRGLYTEAFF